This is a list of T cell receptor beta chains from one sample in a study of Ad26.COV2.S vaccination and SARS-CoV-2 variants. The repertoire was sequenced with immunoSEQ multiplex PCR; TCRdb's copy has only in-frame clones and lacks some. The sample yields some 640,000 clones, approximately 88% seen once. This specimen consisted of peripheral blood, obtained in a trial of Ad26.COV2.S vaccine versus placebo. The receptors come from a person aged 18-60 years who received the Ad26.COV2.S COVID-19 vaccine or a placebo. CDR3s include the opening cysteine and the closing phenylalanine or tryptophan. Fields, in order: CDR3 DNA, CDR3 protein, clone size, J gene, V gene, D gene. The D gene is left open where the match is weak. Clone size is given for some rows only: seen once, a few or many times, or a class if the clone is expanded.

TGTGCCAGCAGAAGCCGGGACAGGGGGTGGGAGACCCAGTACTTC | CASRSRDRGWETQYF | . | TRBJ2-5 | TRBV6-5 | TRBD1
TGTGCCAGTAGTATCGGGCTAGACCCGAGCGAGCAGTACTTC | CASSIGLDPSEQYF | . | TRBJ2-7 | TRBV19 | .
TGTGCCAGCAGCCTCCCCAGGGGAACCTACAATGAGCAGTTCTTC | CASSLPRGTYNEQFF | . | TRBJ2-1 | TRBV5-6 | .
TGTGCCAGCAGCCAAGAGGCCGCGGTAGCCTACGAGCAGTACTTC | CASSQEAAVAYEQYF | once | TRBJ2-7 | TRBV3-1/TRBV3-2 | .
TGCGCCAGCAGTCACCCCGGGACTAGCGGGTCGCCCCCCATTGAGCAGTTCTTC | CASSHPGTSGSPPIEQFF | . | TRBJ2-1 | TRBV10-2 | TRBD2
TGTGCCAGCAGCCCGGCAGGGGGGCCCTACGAGCAGTACTTC | CASSPAGGPYEQYF | . | TRBJ2-7 | TRBV5-4 | .
TGTGCCAGTAGTATAGGGGGGACCGGGGAGCTGTTTTTT | CASSIGGTGELFF | few | TRBJ2-2 | TRBV19 | .
TGCGCCAGCAGCCATTCAGGGAGCACAGATACGCAGTATTTT | CASSHSGSTDTQYF | . | TRBJ2-3 | TRBV5-1 | .
TGTGCTAGTAAGGGGGGTACTTCGAACACTGAAGCTTTCTTT | CASKGGTSNTEAFF | . | TRBJ1-1 | TRBV19 | .
TGTGCTAGTGGTTTGGTACAGACGAGCTCCTACAATGAGCAGTTCTTC | CASGLVQTSSYNEQFF | . | TRBJ2-1 | TRBV12-5 | .
TGTGCCAGCAGCCCGCGACAGGGGACGATTCACACTGAAGCTTTCTTT | CASSPRQGTIHTEAFF | . | TRBJ1-1 | TRBV13 | TRBD1
TGTGCCTGGAGTGGAGGGGCCTCGAAGGGCACTGAAGCTTTCTTT | CAWSGGASKGTEAFF | . | TRBJ1-1 | TRBV30 | .
TGTGCCAGCAGTTTAGTCCCGGAGACCCAGTACTTC | CASSLVPETQYF | . | TRBJ2-5 | TRBV12-3/TRBV12-4 | .
TGTGCCAGCACCTCGGCTCAACAAGAGACCCAGTACTTC | CASTSAQQETQYF | . | TRBJ2-5 | TRBV6-5 | .
TGTGCCAGCAGCCAAGATGGGGGGACTCCGGTCGAGCAGTACTTC | CASSQDGGTPVEQYF | few | TRBJ2-7 | TRBV3-1/TRBV3-2 | .
TGTGCCAGTAGTACCCAAGTTGACGGTGGAGCGTATTTT | CASSTQVDGGAYF | . | TRBJ1-5 | TRBV19 | .
TGTGCCAGTAGCGGACAGATAAGCTTTTATGGCTACACCTTC | CASSGQISFYGYTF | . | TRBJ1-2 | TRBV19 | .
TGTGCCAGCAGCTTATGGCTAGCGGGACAAGAGACCCAGTACTTC | CASSLWLAGQETQYF | once | TRBJ2-5 | TRBV7-2 | TRBD2
TGTGCCACCAGTGACCCCACCGGGACTAGCGGGAGTCATGTAGTTAACAATGAGCAGTTCTTC | CATSDPTGTSGSHVVNNEQFF | . | TRBJ2-1 | TRBV24-1 | TRBD2
TGTGCCAGCAGTGCGGGGCGTATCCAAGAGACCCAGTACTTC | CASSAGRIQETQYF | . | TRBJ2-5 | TRBV2 | .
TGTGCCAGCAGCTCTTTATCCTCGAGCGGGAGCTCCTACAATGAGCAGTTCTTC | CASSSLSSSGSSYNEQFF | once | TRBJ2-1 | TRBV5-6 | TRBD2
TGCGCCAGCAGCTTGGCCAACTCCTACAATGAGCAGTTCTTC | CASSLANSYNEQFF | . | TRBJ2-1 | TRBV5-1 | .
TGTGCCAGCAGCTCCGGCATCGAGCAGTACTTC | CASSSGIEQYF | few | TRBJ2-7 | TRBV5-4 | .
TGTGCCAGCAGCCTGGGAGTATACGAGCAGTACTTC | CASSLGVYEQYF | . | TRBJ2-7 | TRBV3-1/TRBV3-2 | .
TGTGCCAGCAGCTCACTAGCGGGGGGATACAATGAGCAGTTCTTC | CASSSLAGGYNEQFF | . | TRBJ2-1 | TRBV11-2 | TRBD2
TGTGCCAGCTCACCGACAGCCAGGGGGGCGAACACCGGGGAGCTGTTTTTT | CASSPTARGANTGELFF | once | TRBJ2-2 | TRBV18 | .
TGCGCCAGCAGCTTGGCCGGGACAGGAACTAACTATGGCTACACCTTC | CASSLAGTGTNYGYTF | . | TRBJ1-2 | TRBV5-1 | TRBD1
TGCGCCAGTCCCGCCCCCTTCCTTAGCCGAGCCAAAAACATTCAGTACTTC | CASPAPFLSRAKNIQYF | . | TRBJ2-4 | TRBV4-1 | .
TGTGCCAGCAGCCTTCGGGTTCTAGGGGGTGAAAAACTGTTTTTT | CASSLRVLGGEKLFF | . | TRBJ1-4 | TRBV5-6 | .
TGTGCCGCGGGTAGTGAAAACAGGGGAACTGAAGCTTTCTTT | CAAGSENRGTEAFF | . | TRBJ1-1 | TRBV6-5 | TRBD1
TGTGCCATCAGTGAGTCTTTAGCCGGTCAGCCCCAGCATTTT | CAISESLAGQPQHF | . | TRBJ1-5 | TRBV10-3 | .
TGCGCCAGCAGCCCGGGGACTAGCGGGACTCTCCAAGAGACCCAGTACTTC | CASSPGTSGTLQETQYF | . | TRBJ2-5 | TRBV5-1 | TRBD2
TGTGCCAGCAGTGAATGGGGGGGGACAGGGGTGTTCTTC | CASSEWGGTGVFF | . | TRBJ2-1 | TRBV25-1 | TRBD1
TGTGCCAGCAGCGTAGATGGTACAGGACTCGCGCCTTTCTTT | CASSVDGTGLAPFF | . | TRBJ1-1 | TRBV9 | .
TGTGCCAGTACCGGGACGGCGGGGAGTTCACCCCTCCACTTT | CASTGTAGSSPLHF | . | TRBJ1-6 | TRBV19 | .
TGTGCCAGCAGCCGTCAGCTTGCTGACTCTGGGGCCAACGTCCTGACTTTC | CASSRQLADSGANVLTF | . | TRBJ2-6 | TRBV7-8 | .
TGCGCCAGCAGCTCGACCATCTATGAGCAGTACTTC | CASSSTIYEQYF | . | TRBJ2-7 | TRBV5-1 | .
TGTGCCAGTAGTTTCCAGACAGGGAGGACAGATACGCAGTATTTT | CASSFQTGRTDTQYF | few | TRBJ2-3 | TRBV19 | .
TGTGCCAGCAGTGAAGCTGACAGGGCTGTTGGCTACACCTTC | CASSEADRAVGYTF | . | TRBJ1-2 | TRBV6-1 | TRBD1
TGTGCCAGCAGCTTTTCAGCCGCTAACTATGGCTACACCTTC | CASSFSAANYGYTF | . | TRBJ1-2 | TRBV5-6 | .
TGTGCCAGCTCACTACAGGCAAACTATGGCTACACCTTC | CASSLQANYGYTF | . | TRBJ1-2 | TRBV18 | .
TGTGCCAGCAGCAGCAGACGGTCGAACACTGAAGCTTTCTTT | CASSSRRSNTEAFF | once | TRBJ1-1 | TRBV7-9 | .
TGTGCCAGCATATCGACCGGGACTAGCGGGAGTTTAAATGAGCAGTTCTTC | CASISTGTSGSLNEQFF | . | TRBJ2-1 | TRBV7-9 | TRBD2
TGTGCCAGCTCAGTCCAGACGGGGAGTGTGGATGGCTACACCTTC | CASSVQTGSVDGYTF | . | TRBJ1-2 | TRBV18 | .
TGTGCCAGCAGCCGGGGACTAGCGGTTCAAGAGACCCAGTACTTC | CASSRGLAVQETQYF | . | TRBJ2-5 | TRBV13 | TRBD2
TGTGCCAGCAGGCTAGCGGGGAGGAACGAGCAGTACTTC | CASRLAGRNEQYF | . | TRBJ2-7 | TRBV6-5 | TRBD2
TGTGCCAGTAACCCCCTTCCCGGGGGGTATAGCTACACCTTC | CASNPLPGGYSYTF | . | TRBJ1-2 | TRBV19 | .
TGTGCCAGCAGTGAAAAACAGGGGGCGAGAGATACGCAGTATTTT | CASSEKQGARDTQYF | . | TRBJ2-3 | TRBV25-1 | TRBD1
TGCGCCAGCAGCTTGATTGGGGGCTCTGGAAACACCATATATTTT | CASSLIGGSGNTIYF | . | TRBJ1-3 | TRBV5-1 | .
TGTGCCAGCAGCGGCTGGGACAGGCAAGAGACCCAGTACTTC | CASSGWDRQETQYF | . | TRBJ2-5 | TRBV5-5 | TRBD1
TGTGCCAGCAGCGCCGGACTAGCGGGAGGAGGAGAGACCCAGTACTTC | CASSAGLAGGGETQYF | . | TRBJ2-5 | TRBV9 | TRBD2
TGTGCCAGCAGCCCGGGACTAGCGGGGGGCCGCCGGGGCACCGGGGAGCTGTTTTTT | CASSPGLAGGRRGTGELFF | . | TRBJ2-2 | TRBV2 | TRBD2
TGCGCCAGCAGCTGGTATCCCGGGGTAGGCCAAGAGACCCAGTACTTC | CASSWYPGVGQETQYF | . | TRBJ2-5 | TRBV5-1 | .
TGCGGCGTTGGGGAGGGGGACATTCAGTACTTC | CGVGEGDIQYF | . | TRBJ2-4 | TRBV29-1 | .
TGTGCCAGTAGAAGGGGGACAGGGTCGAACACCGGGGAGCTGTTTTTT | CASRRGTGSNTGELFF | . | TRBJ2-2 | TRBV19 | TRBD1